A selection of T cell receptor beta chains follows, all from one sample in a study of blood T cell repertoires in COVID-19. Some clones are missing from TCRdb's copy, which holds only in-frame ones; the method was immunoSEQ multiplex PCR. The data hold under 30,000 clones, with more than 80% observed a single time. Sequenced input: peripheral blood. These receptors were taken from an elderly woman with active or convalescent COVID-19. The CDR3 runs from the conserved cysteine through the conserved F or W. D genes are given only for firm matches. Clone size is not always given. Where it is, it says once, few, many or a class for expanded clones.

v_call	clone_size	j_call	d_call	cdr3_nt	cdr3_aa
TRBV5-5	-	TRBJ1-1	TRBD1	TGTGCCAGCAGCACGGACAGGGGGGGAGCTTTCTTT	CASSTDRGGAFF
TRBV27	few	TRBJ2-3	-	TGTGCCAGCAGCGACAGGGAGGCGGGGGATACGCAGTATTTT	CASSDREAGDTQYF
TRBV28	-	TRBJ1-5	TRBD1	TGTGCCAGCAGAATCCAACAGGGGCATCAGCCCCAGCATTTT	CASRIQQGHQPQHF
TRBV5-6	-	TRBJ1-1	-	TGTGCCAGCAGCTATTCTAACACTGAAGCTTTCTTT	CASSYSNTEAFF
TRBV2	medium-sized	TRBJ2-3	-	TGTGCCAGTTCTATGGTAGATACGCAGTATTTT	CASSMVDTQYF
TRBV6-2/TRBV6-3	once	TRBJ2-7	-	TGTGCCAGCAGTTATGGCTGGGGCAGTGAGCAGTACTTC	CASSYGWGSEQYF
TRBV19	-	TRBJ1-5	TRBD1	TGTGCCAGTAGTTCGGACAGGGCGGATCAGCCCCAGCATTTT	CASSSDRADQPQHF
TRBV18	-	TRBJ1-2	-	TGTGCCAGCTCAGCCGCGGTTTCTAACTATGGCTACACCTTC	CASSAAVSNYGYTF
TRBV19	once	TRBJ2-2	TRBD2	TGTGCCAGTAGTATCGGTCTAGCGGGAGGGCGGAACACCGGGGAGCTGTTTTTT	CASSIGLAGGRNTGELFF
TRBV20-1	-	TRBJ2-7	-	TGCAGTGCTAGTCGCGGGACGGGATCCTACGAGCAGTACTTC	CSASRGTGSYEQYF
TRBV5-4	-	TRBJ1-1	TRBD1	TGTGCCAGCAGCCGGACAGGGAACACTGAAGCTTTCTTT	CASSRTGNTEAFF
TRBV4-3	once	TRBJ2-4	-	TGCGCCAGCAGCCCCTCCCACAGACAAAACATTCAGTACTTC	CASSPSHRQNIQYF
TRBV6-5	-	TRBJ1-5	-	TGTGCCAGCAGTTATTCGGTCAATAGCAATCAGCCCCAGCATTTT	CASSYSVNSNQPQHF
TRBV24-1	medium-sized	TRBJ2-5	TRBD2	TGTGCCACCAGGGATAGGGAGGGAGAGACCCAGTACTTC	CATRDREGETQYF
TRBV19	-	TRBJ1-2	TRBD1	TGTGCCAGTAGTAGAGGGGACAGGGTGGACTATGGCTACACCTTC	CASSRGDRVDYGYTF
TRBV5-5	-	TRBJ2-2	-	TGTGCCAGCAGCTCCGAGTACGGGGAGCTGTTTTTT	CASSSEYGELFF
TRBV5-1	-	TRBJ2-2	TRBD2	TGCGCCAGCAGCTTGGTGGGAGGGAGTCGAAACACCGGGGAGCTGTTTTTT	CASSLVGGSRNTGELFF
TRBV12-3/TRBV12-4	-	TRBJ2-5	-	TGTGCCAGCAGCATAGAGACCCAGTACTTC	CASSIETQYF
TRBV16	-	TRBJ1-1	-	TGTGCCAGCAGCCAATCCCCACTACTGTCAGCTTTCTTT	CASSQSPLLSAFF
TRBV28	once	TRBJ2-3	TRBD1	TGTGCCAGCAGTTTAGGTATCAGGGGGTCGGGCACAGATACGCAGTATTTT	CASSLGIRGSGTDTQYF
TRBV3-1/TRBV3-2	few	TRBJ2-3	-	TGTGCCAGCAGCCAAGATTCTACCCCAATCCGGACGCAGTATTTT	CASSQDSTPIRTQYF
TRBV27	-	TRBJ2-3	TRBD1	TGTGCCAGCAGGCTTCCGGGACAGCCAACAGATACGCAGTATTTT	CASRLPGQPTDTQYF
TRBV6-2/TRBV6-3	-	TRBJ1-5	-	TGTGCCAGCAGTTCCCCCCATAGCAATCAGCCCCAGCATTTT	CASSSPHSNQPQHF
TRBV6-5	-	TRBJ1-2	-	TGTGCCACACTCCCGGGCAGGGGAGCTAACTATGGCTACACCTTC	CATLPGRGANYGYTF
TRBV5-1	-	TRBJ2-6	-	TGCGCCAGCACACTAGTTCCTGGGGCCAACGTCCTGACTTTC	CASTLVPGANVLTF
TRBV14	-	TRBJ1-2	-	TGTGCCAGCAGCCGGCAGGGCAACTATGGCTACACCTTC	CASSRQGNYGYTF
TRBV7-2	-	TRBJ2-2	TRBD1	TGTGCCAGCAGCGACAGGGGTCAGGTCTCCGGGGAGCTGTTTTTT	CASSDRGQVSGELFF
TRBV27	-	TRBJ1-6	TRBD1	TGTGCCAGCAGTTTAGGGACAGGAAGTAATTCACCCCTCCACTTT	CASSLGTGSNSPLHF
TRBV11-3	-	TRBJ2-7	TRBD2	TGTGCCAGCAGCATCCGGGGGGGGCCCGACTCCTACGAGCAGTACTTC	CASSIRGGPDSYEQYF
TRBV7-6	-	TRBJ1-2	TRBD1	TGTGCCAGCAGCGGACGACAGGGCTCCTATGGCTACACCTTC	CASSGRQGSYGYTF
TRBV11-3	-	TRBJ2-2	-	TGTGCCAGCAGCTTAGCCGGGACATCCCCCGCGAACACCGGGGAGCTGTTTTTT	CASSLAGTSPANTGELFF
TRBV7-9	-	TRBJ2-7	TRBD2	TGTGCCAGCAGCGACGAGCCCGGGACTAGCTTTTGGGAGGAGCAGTACTTC	CASSDEPGTSFWEEQYF